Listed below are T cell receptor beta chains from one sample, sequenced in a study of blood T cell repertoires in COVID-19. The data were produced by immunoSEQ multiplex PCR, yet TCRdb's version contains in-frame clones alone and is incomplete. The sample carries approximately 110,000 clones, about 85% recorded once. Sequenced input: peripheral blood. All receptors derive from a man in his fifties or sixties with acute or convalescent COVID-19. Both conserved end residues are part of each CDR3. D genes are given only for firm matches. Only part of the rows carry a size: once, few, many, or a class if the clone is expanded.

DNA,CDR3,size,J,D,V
TGTGCCAGCAGCTCCTGGAGGCGTGGCTACACCTTC,CASSSWRRGYTF,-,TRBJ1-2,-,TRBV7-2
TGTGCCAGCAGCCGCAACCGTGGGACAGGTAGCAATCAGCCCCAGCATTTT,CASSRNRGTGSNQPQHF,-,TRBJ1-5,TRBD1,TRBV7-6
TGTGCCAGTAGTATACTACGGACTTATAGCAATCAGCCCCAGCATTTT,CASSILRTYSNQPQHF,-,TRBJ1-5,-,TRBV19
TGTGCCAGCAGCCAAGGGTCTGGCGCGGACACTTACAATGAGCAGTTCTTC,CASSQGSGADTYNEQFF,-,TRBJ2-1,-,TRBV16
TGTGCCATACGAACTAGCGGGAGGGCCCAGGGTGAGCAGTTCTTC,CAIRTSGRAQGEQFF,-,TRBJ2-1,-,TRBV21-1
TGTGCCAGTAGTCAACACCAAGATGGTTCACCCCTCCACTTT,CASSQHQDGSPLHF,-,TRBJ1-6,-,TRBV19
TGTGCCAGCAGCTTATCTGACAGGGGGTTTTCTGAAGCTTTCTTT,CASSLSDRGFSEAFF,-,TRBJ1-1,TRBD1,TRBV11-2
TGTGCCAGCACCCGGACAGGAGTCATGAACACTGAAGCTTTCTTT,CASTRTGVMNTEAFF,-,TRBJ1-1,TRBD1,TRBV27
TGCGCCAGCAGCTTGGGGTCGAACAACAATGAGCAGTTCTTC,CASSLGSNNNEQFF,-,TRBJ2-1,-,TRBV5-1
TGTGCCAGCAGTTTAAGCGACGGGGGATTTAATGAAAAACTGTTTTTT,CASSLSDGGFNEKLFF,few,TRBJ1-4,-,TRBV28
TGTGCCAGTAGCAGGGCTAATGATTTGACCCAGTACTTC,CASSRANDLTQYF,-,TRBJ2-5,-,TRBV19
TGTGCCAGCAGCCAAGAAACAGTCCTTGGAAACACCATATATTTT,CASSQETVLGNTIYF,-,TRBJ1-3,-,TRBV4-2
TGTGCCACCAGCAGCGGGACAGTGAACACCGGGGAGCTGTTTTTT,CATSSGTVNTGELFF,-,TRBJ2-2,TRBD1,TRBV15
TGTGCCAGCAGCTTAGTTCTGGGGGCGAACGAGCAGTACTTC,CASSLVLGANEQYF,-,TRBJ2-7,-,TRBV7-9
TGCGCCAGCAGCCTGGGGGCGGGAGGCACAGATACGCAGTATTTT,CASSLGAGGTDTQYF,-,TRBJ2-3,-,TRBV5-1
TGTGCCAGCAGTTTACTGGGAGCCGAGACCCAGTACTTC,CASSLLGAETQYF,-,TRBJ2-5,-,TRBV27
TGTGCCAGCAGTCGGACAGGGCGGGGAGAGACCCAGTACTTC,CASSRTGRGETQYF,-,TRBJ2-5,TRBD1,TRBV28
TGCGCCAGCAGTCCACCCGGGACTTTCCAAGAGACCCAGTACTTC,CASSPPGTFQETQYF,-,TRBJ2-5,-,TRBV4-1
TGCGCCAGCAGCTCGGACCACAGGGCCAACACTGAAGCTTTCTTT,CASSSDHRANTEAFF,few,TRBJ1-1,-,TRBV5-1
TGCGCCAGCAGGACAGGCGGCTCCTACGAGCAGTACTTC,CASRTGGSYEQYF,-,TRBJ2-7,-,TRBV10-2
TGCAGTGCTAGAGCGGGTCACGAGCAGTACTTC,CSARAGHEQYF,-,TRBJ2-7,-,TRBV20-1
TGTGCCAGTAGCGGATCAAGACAGGGAAAGGAGAATGAAGCTTTCTTT,CASSGSRQGKENEAFF,-,TRBJ1-1,TRBD1,TRBV19
TGTGCCAGCAGCTTAGGAATGGGCGAAAACACTGAAGCTTTCTTT,CASSLGMGENTEAFF,-,TRBJ1-1,-,TRBV11-3
TGTGCCAGCAGTCGGGACACAGGAGAAACCCAGTACTTC,CASSRDTGETQYF,-,TRBJ2-5,-,TRBV6-5
TGTGCCAGCAGCACTGGACAGGGTCGGCGGAGCGAGACCCAGTACTTC,CASSTGQGRRSETQYF,-,TRBJ2-5,TRBD1,TRBV5-4
TGTGCCAGCAGTCGGGACAGGGGGCTTATTGACTCTGGAAACACCATATATTTT,CASSRDRGLIDSGNTIYF,-,TRBJ1-3,TRBD1,TRBV6-6
TGTGCCAGCAGCTGGGGGGATTCGGACACTGAAGCTTTCTTT,CASSWGDSDTEAFF,-,TRBJ1-1,-,TRBV27
TGTGCCAGCAGCGTGGGGACTAGCGGGAGTGGCGGGGAGCTGTTTTTT,CASSVGTSGSGGELFF,once,TRBJ2-2,TRBD2,TRBV9
TGTGCCAGTAGTCAGACACGTTACAATGAGCAGTTCTTC,CASSQTRYNEQFF,-,TRBJ2-1,-,TRBV19
TGTGCCAGCAGTTTCCCCGCGCGAGCAGGCCAGGGGGAAGCTTTCTTT,CASSFPARAGQGEAFF,-,TRBJ1-1,-,TRBV28
TGTGCCAGCAGCTTCGGGACAGGGGCACGAGATACGCAGTATTTT,CASSFGTGARDTQYF,-,TRBJ2-3,TRBD1,TRBV7-6
TGTGCCAGCAGCTTAGCATGGACAGCGGGGGAGCAGTACTTC,CASSLAWTAGEQYF,-,TRBJ2-7,-,TRBV5-4
TGTGCCAGCAGCCAAATTCAACTCAGGGGGCTTGCCAAAAACATTCAGTACTTC,CASSQIQLRGLAKNIQYF,-,TRBJ2-4,TRBD1,TRBV7-2
TGTGCCAGCAGCTTGGGACTAGACCCCACAGATACGCAGTATTTT,CASSLGLDPTDTQYF,once,TRBJ2-3,-,TRBV5-5
TGCGCCAGCAGCGTGACAGGGGCGAGTATGCCCCTCCACTTT,CASSVTGASMPLHF,-,TRBJ1-6,TRBD1,TRBV5-1
TGCGCCAGCAGGGACAGCTACGAGCAGTACTTC,CASRDSYEQYF,-,TRBJ2-7,-,TRBV5-1
TGCGCCAGCAGCCATAGGACTAGCGGGGGGCTCAATGAGCAGTTCTTC,CASSHRTSGGLNEQFF,-,TRBJ2-1,TRBD2,TRBV4-1
TGTGCCAGCAGCAGCGGGGGACGGGAAAAACTGTTTTTT,CASSSGGREKLFF,-,TRBJ1-4,-,TRBV11-1
TGTGCCAGTAGTATCAAGGACAGGGGGCTCTATGGCTACACCTTC,CASSIKDRGLYGYTF,few,TRBJ1-2,TRBD1,TRBV19
TGTGCCAGCAGCGGGAGGCCTGGGGCCAACGTCCTGACTTTC,CASSGRPGANVLTF,-,TRBJ2-6,TRBD2,TRBV6-5
TGCAGCGTTGAAGTTGGACTAGGCCCCTACGAGCAGTACTTC,CSVEVGLGPYEQYF,-,TRBJ2-7,TRBD2,TRBV29-1
TGTGCCAGCAGGTTCGGGGGGACCTATGGCTACACCTTC,CASRFGGTYGYTF,few,TRBJ1-2,-,TRBV6-5
TGTGCCACCAGCGTATATAGGGGTGGCACTGAAGCTTTCTTT,CATSVYRGGTEAFF,-,TRBJ1-1,-,TRBV15
TGTGCCAGTAGTATAGGTACAGTACGCTATGGCTACACCTTC,CASSIGTVRYGYTF,-,TRBJ1-2,-,TRBV19
TGTGCCAGCAGCGCGACGGACAGGGGGACACATGGCTACACCTTC,CASSATDRGTHGYTF,-,TRBJ1-2,TRBD1,TRBV5-6
TGTGCCAGCAGCCGTTTACAGGGGGCGAGCTCTGGAAACACCATATATTTT,CASSRLQGASSGNTIYF,-,TRBJ1-3,TRBD1,TRBV3-1/TRBV3-2